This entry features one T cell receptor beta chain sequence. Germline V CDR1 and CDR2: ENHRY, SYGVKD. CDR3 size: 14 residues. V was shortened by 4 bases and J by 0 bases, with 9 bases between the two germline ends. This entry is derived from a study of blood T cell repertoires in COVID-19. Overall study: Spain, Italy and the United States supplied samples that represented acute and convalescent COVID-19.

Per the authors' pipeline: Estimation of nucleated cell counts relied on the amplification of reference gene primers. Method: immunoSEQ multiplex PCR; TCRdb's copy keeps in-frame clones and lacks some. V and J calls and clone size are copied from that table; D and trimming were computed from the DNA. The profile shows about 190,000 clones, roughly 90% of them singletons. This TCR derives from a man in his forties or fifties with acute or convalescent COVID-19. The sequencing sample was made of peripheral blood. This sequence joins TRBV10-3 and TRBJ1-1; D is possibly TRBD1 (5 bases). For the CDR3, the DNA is TGTGCCATCAGTGCCGCAGGGTTGAACACTGAAGCTTTCTTT. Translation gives CAISAAGLNTEAFF.